This T cell receptor (beta chain) stems from a study of T cell repertoires in cytomegalovirus infection. At the level of the study: Public TCR beta signatures marked donors with CMV infection and the matching HLA.

V gave up 2 bases and J gave up 4 bases, with 6 bases separating them. Germline CDR1 MNHEY, CDR2 SVGAGI. The CDR3 is 13 amino acids. Study-wide results and limits: The ex vivo response showed dominance by HLA-C-restricted CMV-specific TCR beta clonotypes. Summed frequency of shared TCR beta families picked out CMV carriers who also had the relevant HLA.

MiXCR, applied by TCRdb to the reads, yields one record per CDR3 protein. Among 680,000 or so distinct CDR3 sequences listed, 35% to 45% were seen once. A remark on this clonotype: Its antigen is unknown.

This clonotype originated in a human donor in good health (CMV status not recorded). Some clones in this sample may be carry-over from other donors' samples. The chain is built from TRBV6-5 and TRBJ2-4; D gene uncertain. The specimen sequenced was PBMCs. The CDR3 is CASSYAGKNIQYF. CDR3 bases: TGTGCCAGCAGTTACGCAGGAAAAAACATTCAGTACTTC.